This record looks at one TCR beta chain sequence and its context. The junction departs from germline at one end; a sequencing error may be responsible. This sample was taken from a study of shared clonotypes between healthy human individuals. Generated by immunoSEQ multiplex PCR, the TCRdb table keeps only in-frame clones and is missing some. The sample records about 680,000 clones, just over 90% being singletons. CDR1 GTSNPN and CDR2 SVGIG come from the germline V gene (reference sequence). This CDR3 comprises 16 residues. CD45RO-negative cells were positively selected for CCR7, leaving out terminally differentiated effector memory CD45RA+ cells.

The chain recombines TRBV30 with TRBJ2-1; TRBD1 matches at 7 bases. Sequenced sample: naive CD8+ T cells sorted from blood. The sequence derives from a man aged 30 to 45 in good health. The CDR3 sequence is CAWASGPGTAYNGQFF. CDR3 in DNA: TGTGCCTGGGCTTCGGGACCCGGGACAGCCTACAATGGGCAGTTCTTC.